This T cell receptor beta chain comes out of a study of blood T cell repertoires in COVID-19. For the study at large: Researchers got acute and convalescent COVID-19 samples from the United States, Italy and Spain. In each case, the material was cDNA or gDNA derived from T cells, B-cell-depleted T cells, or PBMCs.

Only one count was recorded for this clone. Germline V gene sequence: CDR1 LNHDA, CDR2 SQIVND (reference sequence). V shed 0 bases and J 10 bases; nucleotides not matched to a gene: 3. This CDR3 has 13 amino acids. In terms of age and location, participants ranged from about 18 to 100 years and lived in about two dozen US areas. Methods used by the authors: Reference gene primer amplification yielded estimated nucleated cell counts. Measured with immunoSEQ multiplex PCR; TCRdb has only the in-frame clones, and not every one. V and J calls and clone size are as listed in that table; D and trimming were resolved from the DNA. The table shows some 330,000 clones, with more than 70% occurring only once.

The genes are TRBV19 and TRBJ2-1; TRBD2 matches at 7 bases. Sequenced material: PBMCs or T cells enriched from blood (not recorded which). The TCR sequence derives from a man aged 40-49 years in a cohort exposed to, infected with or recovered from COVID-19 (not recorded which). CDR3 sequence (DNA): TGTGCCAGTAGTATAGACTCTAGCGGAGAGCAGTTCTTC. Translating gives CASSIDSSGEQFF.